The 30 T cell receptor beta chains below come from one sample, sequenced in a study of shared clonotypes between healthy human individuals. Assay used: immunoSEQ multiplex PCR; TCRdb lists only in-frame clones, some missing. The repertoire holds under 600,000 clones, with about 98% as singletons. Positively selected for CCR7, the CD45RO-negative cells used as naive CD8 cells excluded terminally differentiated effector memory CD45RA+ cells. The specimen sequenced was naive CD8+ T cells sorted from blood. These receptors all stem from a man aged 25-45 years in good health.

CDR3 sequence: CASMGGFEQFF. In DNA form, the CDR3 reads TGTGCCAGCATGGGGGGTTTTGAGCAGTTCTTC. The chain has TRBV6-6 and TRBJ2-1; D is perhaps TRBD2 (6 bases). Trimming removed 7 bases at V and 9 bases at J, with 10 bases between. The germline V gene has CDR1 MNHNY and CDR2 SVGAGI (reference sequence). The CDR3 sequence is 11 residues long.

The chain employs TRBV27 and TRBJ2-1; 12 nucleotides line up with TRBD1. Trimming took 5 bases from V and 8 from J; bases not matched to a gene: 4. This CDR3 spans 14 amino acids. Germline V gene lookup returns CDR1 MNHEY and CDR2 SMNVEV (reference sequence). The CDR3 spells CASSDGTGGYEQFF. As DNA, the CDR3 is TGTGCCAGCAGTGATGGGACAGGGGGCTATGAGCAGTTCTTC.

The CDR3 DNA is TGTGCCAGCAGTCCTCAGGTGGGCTCTGGGGCCAACGTCCTGACTTTC. It is translated as CASSPQVGSGANVLTF. This chain uses TRBV25-1 with TRBJ2-6; unclear D gene. This CDR3 is built from 16 residues. CDR1 is MGHDK, CDR2 SYGVNS, per germline. Trimming removed 5 bases from V and 0 bases from J, with 11 bases in between.

Points on this clone: The same CDR3 also results from other DNA sequences found in this sample. The chain recombines TRBV27 with TRBJ2-7, with 11 bases fitting TRBD2. CDR3 length: 14 amino acids. The J segment lost 4 bases and the V segment lost 5 bases, leaving 4 bases of the junction unmatched. Germline V gene data show CDR1 as MNHEY and CDR2 as SMNVEV (reference sequence). The CDR3 region is CASSAGTSGYEQYF. CDR3 DNA: TGTGCCAGCAGTGCGGGGACTAGCGGTTACGAGCAGTACTTC.

The CDR3 DNA reads as TGCGCCAGCAGCCAAACCTCCGGGACTAGCGGGAGTCGAGAGACCCAGTACTTC. Protein: CASSQTSGTSGSRETQYF. The chain has TRBV5-1 and TRBJ2-5; 14 nucleotides align to TRBD2. Trimming removed 4 bases from V and 4 bases from J; junction bases left unmatched: 12. CDR1 is SGHRS and CDR2 is YFSETQ in the germline V gene. The CDR3 totals 18 residues.

The genes are TRBV29-1 and TRBJ2-5, with D tentatively TRBD1 (5 bases). The CDR3 runs 13 residues. Germline V gives CDR1 SQVTM, CDR2 ANQGSEA. V lost 0 bases and J 2 bases, leaving 7 bases between the germline ends. CDR3 sequence: CSVEEAGQETQYF. DNA of the CDR3: TGCAGCGTTGAAGAGGCAGGGCAAGAGACCCAGTACTTC. Full variable domain (missing parts from reference TRBV29-1 and TRBJ2-5): SAVISQKPSRDICQRGTSLTIQCQVDSQVTMMFWYRQQPGQSLTLIATANQGSEATYESGFVIDKFPISRPNLTFSTLTVSNMSPEDSSIYLCSVEEAGQETQYFGPGTRLLVL.

The chain employs TRBV7-7 and TRBJ2-3; TRBD2 agrees at 11 bases. V was clipped by 2 bases and J by 1 base; unmatched bases: 5. Germline V CDR1 and CDR2: SSHAT, FNYEAQ (reference sequence). CDR3 length equals 17 residues. The CDR3 loop is CASSLIAGGSGTDTQYF. The DNA for the CDR3 is TGTGCCAGCAGCTTAATAGCGGGAGGGTCTGGCACAGATACGCAGTATTTT.

This clone was picked up one time. This chain joins TRBV5-1 and TRBJ2-7, with a tentative D call TRBD1 (6 bases). V was clipped by 0 bases and J by 9 bases, with 16 bases between them. The germline V gene encodes CDR1 SGHRS and CDR2 YFSETQ. The CDR3 consists of 14 residues. CDR3 protein: CASSLGTDAQGQYF. As DNA, the CDR3 is TGCGCCAGCAGCTTGGGGACAGACGCACAGGGGCAGTACTTC.

This clone came up once. The rearrangement joins TRBV27 to TRBJ2-2, with 9 bases aligning to TRBD2. The germline CDR1 and CDR2 sequences are MNHEY and SMNVEV (reference sequence). The V segment lost 6 bases and the J segment 0 bases; nucleotides outside the gene matches: 14. CDR3 length equals 19 residues. In nucleotides, the CDR3 is TGTGCCAGCAGCCCCTCGTTATCTAGCGGGACCGCGAACACCGGGGAGCTGTTTTTT. It translates to CASSPSLSSGTANTGELFF.

The chain is built from TRBV11-2 and TRBJ2-3; TRBD1 matches at 7 bases. This CDR3 has 14 residues. Per the germline V gene, CDR1 is SGHAT and CDR2 is FQNNGV. V lost 5 bases to trimming and J lost 5 bases; unmatched junction nucleotides: 7. The DNA of the CDR3 is TGTGCCAGCAGCGACGGCGACAGGGTAGATACGCAGTATTTT. Amino acid sequence: CASSDGDRVDTQYF.

J is TRBJ2-3 and V is TRBV7-9, with 7 bases matching TRBD1. CDR3 size: 14 residues. V dropped 2 bases and J dropped 1; count of bases not matched to a gene: 0. From germline, CDR1 is SEHNR and CDR2 FQNEAQ (reference sequence). This chain's CDR3 is CASSLTGGTDTQYF. The CDR3 bases are TGTGCCAGCAGCTTAACAGGGGGCACAGATACGCAGTATTTT.

The CDR3 protein is CASSIIQGAPYEQYF. DNA of the CDR3: TGTGCCAGCAGTATAATACAGGGAGCACCCTACGAGCAGTACTTC. This chain connects TRBV28 to TRBJ2-7; TRBD1 might be the D (6 bases). The CDR3 loop spans 15 amino acids. V was clipped by 5 bases and J by 2 bases, with 16 bases between them. Per the germline V gene, CDR1 is MDHEN and CDR2 is SYDVKM. Full variable domain (remainder filled in from reference TRBV28 and TRBJ2-7): DVKVTQSSRYLVKRTGEKVFLECVQDMDHENMFWYRQDPGLGLRLIYFSYDVKMKEKGDIPEGYSVSREKKERFSLILESASTNQTSMYLCASSIIQGAPYEQYFGPGTRLTVT.

The rearrangement joins TRBV9 to TRBJ2-2; D perhaps matches TRBD2 (5 bases). The CDR3 runs 12 residues. From germline, CDR1 is SGDLS and CDR2 YYNGEE. Trimming took 4 bases from V and 8 from J, leaving 9 bases between them. The CDR3 DNA reads as TGTGCCAGCAGCACGGGGAGAGGGGAGCTGTTTTTT. Translation gives CASSTGRGELFF.

The chain is built from TRBV6-5 and TRBJ2-7, with 7 bases identical to TRBD2. Per the germline V gene, CDR1 is MNHEY and CDR2 is SVGAGI. The CDR3 runs 15 residues. Germline trimming cut 0 bases from V and 9 bases from J; bases unmatched to any gene: 11. The CDR3 loop is CASSYSPSGILVQYF. In nucleotides, the CDR3 is TGTGCCAGCAGTTACTCGCCTAGCGGAATACTCGTGCAGTACTTC.

On this clone: This sample also contains other DNA sequences that code for the same CDR3. V and J are TRBV29-1 and TRBJ2-1; 10 bases are a match to TRBD2. Germline values: CDR1 SQVTM, CDR2 ANQGSEA. Trimming at V came to 4 bases and at J to 0 bases, leaving 6 bases not matched to a gene. The CDR3 has 16 residues. CDR3 loop: CSVGGLAESSYNEQFF. The CDR3 DNA is TGCAGCGTTGGCGGACTAGCGGAGAGCTCCTACAATGAGCAGTTCTTC.

The chain recombines TRBV15 with TRBJ1-2, with D unresolved. Germline V gene data show CDR1 as LNHNV and CDR2 as YYDKDF (reference sequence). The CDR3 totals 15 residues. The V end lost 3 bases, the J end lost 8 bases, and 19 bases lay between the germline ends. CDR3 sequence: CATSRGRSRSYGYTF. The CDR3 DNA follows: TGTGCCACCAGCAGGGGGAGGTCCCGCTCCTACGGCTACACCTTC.

The chain has TRBV5-1 and TRBJ1-3, with no clear D. V lost 4 bases and J 7 bases, leaving 27 bases between the germline ends. The CDR3 length is 18 residues. In germline, CDR1 is SGHRS, CDR2 YFSETQ. CDR3 bases: TGCGCCAGCAGCCCCCGCGGGTGGATTGAAAATTTTCGGAACACCATATATTTT. As protein: CASSPRGWIENFRNTIYF.

This chain uses TRBV29-1 with TRBJ2-2, with 10 nucleotides matching TRBD2. CDR1 is SQVTM and CDR2 is ANQGSEA in the germline V gene. The CDR3 covers 15 residues. The junction had 5 bases not matched to a gene; V was cut back by 2 bases and J by 5 bases. The CDR3 loop is CSVEPSGSSTGELFF. The DNA for the CDR3 is TGCAGCGTTGAACCTAGCGGGAGTAGTACCGGGGAGCTGTTTTTT.

The chain recombines TRBV2 with TRBJ2-1, with TRBD2 matching over 8 bases. Germline V gene data show CDR1 as SNHLY and CDR2 as FYNNEI. The CDR3 runs to 14 residues. With 8 bases clipped from V and 9 bases from J, the junction kept 12 bases outside the gene matches. CDR3 DNA sequence: TGTGCCAGCCCCCCGCTAGCGGGTAAAAGTGAGCAGTTCTTC. Amino acid sequence: CASPPLAGKSEQFF. The full variable domain, with the rest looked up from reference TRBV2 and TRBJ2-1, is EPEVTQTPSHQVTQMGQEVILRCVPISNHLYFYWYRQILGQKVEFLVSFYNNEISEKSEIFDDQFSVERPDGSNFTLKIRSTKLEDSAMYFCASPPLAGKSEQFFGPGTRLTVL.

The chain couples TRBV11-2 to TRBJ2-7; 8 positions agree with TRBD1. Germline CDR1 reads SGHAT; CDR2 reads FQNNGV. V was pared by 4 bases and J by 7 bases, with 6 bases of the junction left unmatched. This CDR3 comprises 13 residues. The CDR3 DNA is TGTGCCAGCAGCTGGGGACAGGCGGGGGAGCAGTACTTC. Encoded protein: CASSWGQAGEQYF.

This chain joins TRBV13 and TRBJ2-1, with D maybe TRBD2 (6 bases). Germline V gene lookup returns CDR1 PRHDT and CDR2 FYEKMQ (reference sequence). The CDR3 has 14 amino acids. Trimming left V 2 bases short and J 7 bases short, with 12 bases between. For the CDR3, the DNA is TGTGCCAGCAGCTTAACCGGAGGGAGGAATGAGCAGTTCTTC. This encodes CASSLTGGRNEQFF.

The CDR3 nucleotides read TGTGCCAGTAGTATAGACGGTAGCGGGAGTCTCGAGCAGTACTTC. This sequence encodes CASSIDGSGSLEQYF. The rearrangement uses TRBV19 and TRBJ2-7; 9 bases match TRBD2. The CDR3 is made up of 15 amino acids. Trimming cost V 0 bases and J 6 bases; bases outside gene matches: 6. The germline V gene encodes CDR1 LNHDA and CDR2 SQIVND (reference sequence). The variable domain in full, completed from reference TRBV19 and TRBJ2-7, reads DGGITQSPKYLFRKEGQNVTLSCEQNLNHDAMYWYRQDPGQGLRLIYYSQIVNDFQKGDIAEGYSVSREKKESFPLTVTSAQKNPTAFYLCASSIDGSGSLEQYFGPGTRLTVT.

The gene calls are TRBV27 and TRBJ1-4, with D possibly being TRBD1 (6 bases). Germline CDR1 and CDR2: MNHEY and SMNVEV (reference sequence). Trimming took 2 bases from V and 7 from J, leaving 11 bases between them. This CDR3 region has 14 residues. Here the CDR3 DNA reads TGTGCCAGCAGTTTACTGGGGGCCAGTGAAAAACTGTTTTTT. Translated, it gives CASSLLGASEKLFF.

The J gene is TRBJ2-1, the V gene TRBV10-2, with 7 bases aligning to TRBD2. V was clipped by 4 bases and J by 6 bases; unmatched bases: 6. The CDR3 spans 14 residues. CDR1 WSHSY and CDR2 SAAADI come from the germline V gene. As DNA, the CDR3 is TGCGCCAGCAGTGTCGCGGGAGTGGGCAATGAGCAGTTCTTC. It is translated as CASSVAGVGNEQFF.

This chain connects TRBV11-2 to TRBJ2-1; the D gene could be TRBD1 or TRBD2 (6 bases each). CDR3 length: 15 residues. The germline V gene has CDR1 SGHAT and CDR2 FQNNGV. V shed 3 bases and J shed 6 bases, with 15 bases lying between them. The CDR3 DNA sequence: TGTGCCAGCAGCTTCATAGGGGGGAGCCCCAATGAGCAGTTCTTC. It codes for CASSFIGGSPNEQFF. Together with reference TRBV11-2 and TRBJ2-1, the CDR3 gives the full variable domain: EAGVAQSPRYKIIEKRQSVAFWCNPISGHATLYWYQQILGQGPKLLIQFQNNGVVDDSQLPKDRFSAERLKGVDSTLKIQPAKLEDSAVYLCASSFIGGSPNEQFFGPGTRLTVL.

This chain joins TRBV5-1 and TRBJ2-7, with 7 nucleotides matching TRBD1. CDR3 size: 15 residues. After removal of 1 base from V and 2 bases from J, the junction contained 6 bases not matched to a gene. From germline, CDR1 is SGHRS and CDR2 YFSETQ. The CDR3 loop is CASSLSPTGAYEQYF. CDR3 DNA sequence: TGCGCCAGCAGCTTGTCCCCAACAGGGGCCTACGAGCAGTACTTC.

The chain recombines TRBV10-3 with TRBJ2-1; 7 nucleotides match TRBD2. The CDR3 totals 17 residues. J gave up 0 bases and V 3 bases, and 8 bases lay outside the gene matches. CDR1 and CDR2 (germline): ENHRY, SYGVKD. Here the CDR3 reads CAISDRSGASSYNEQFF. Here the CDR3 DNA reads TGTGCCATCAGTGATCGGAGCGGGGCAAGCTCCTACAATGAGCAGTTCTTC.

The CDR3 DNA reads TGTGCCAGCAGCGTAAGTTCGGTCCACGAGCAGTACTTC. It codes for CASSVSSVHEQYF. The chain couples TRBV9 to TRBJ2-7, with D uncertain. CDR1 and CDR2 from the germline V gene are SGDLS and YYNGEE. CDR3 length: 13 residues. With 1 base removed from V and 5 bases from J, the gap between germline ends came to 10 bases.

This chain connects TRBV10-3 to TRBJ1-1, with TRBD1 matching 7 bases. Germline V gene lookup returns CDR1 ENHRY and CDR2 SYGVKD. The V and J ends lost 10 bases and 2 bases, in that order; junction bases with no gene match: 10. This CDR3 region has 14 residues. The CDR3 is CATRTGDSNTEAFF. DNA for the CDR3: TGTGCCACCCGAACAGGGGACTCAAACACTGAAGCTTTCTTT.

The chain carries TRBV30 and TRBJ2-7; tentatively, D is TRBD2 (6 bases). The CDR3 loop spans 12 amino acids. V shed 1 base and J shed 2 bases, with 6 bases lying between them. CDR1 and CDR2 from the germline V gene are GTSNPN and SVGIG (reference sequence). The CDR3 loop is CAWSGEAYEQYF. CDR3 nucleotide sequence: TGTGCCTGGAGTGGGGAGGCCTACGAGCAGTACTTC.